Each of the 18 T cell receptor beta chains below was sequenced from the same sample in a study of beta chain features in type 1 diabetes. Notes on the study in general: In every one of the four CD4+ subsets, TCRB CDR3s were moderately but significantly shorter in Type 1 diabetes patients.

The whole isolated RNA underwent reverse transcription, so sequencing captured expressed TCRB transcripts. Assay used: immunoSEQ multiplex PCR; TCRdb lists only in-frame clones, some missing. The table lists 55,000 to 80,000 clones, around 49% of them singletons. These receptors have no known antigen. Sequences were obtained from central memory CD4+ T cells from blood. These TCRs come from a man younger than 40 with type 1 diabetes.

This clone was seen only a few times. This chain joins TRBV6-1 and TRBJ1-5; D unclear. V lost 1 base, J lost 0 bases, and 7 bases lay in between. There are 15 residues in the CDR3. Germline assignment: CDR1 MNHNS and CDR2 SASEGT. CDR3: CASSEGRISNQPQHF. In DNA form, the CDR3 reads TGTGCCAGCAGTGAAGGGCGGATTAGCAATCAGCCCCAGCATTTT.

This clone was seen a handful of times. The rearrangement links TRBV5-4 to TRBJ2-1, with 7 bases aligning to TRBD2. Germline V lookup: CDR1 SGHNT, CDR2 YYREEE (reference sequence). The V and J ends lost 4 bases and 4 bases, in that order; junction bases with no gene match: 11. The CDR3 is made up of 16 amino acids. CDR3 in DNA: TGTGCCAGCAGCCCCCCCGGCGGGAGTACGTACAATGAGCAGTTCTTC. It specifies CASSPPGGSTYNEQFF.

This clone has just a few counts. This sequence joins TRBV25-1 and TRBJ1-5, with a possible D match to TRBD1 (5 bases). Germline CDR1 and CDR2: MGHDK and SYGVNS. CDR3 length: 14 amino acids. The V and J ends lost 8 bases and 4 bases respectively, with 15 bases between them. CDR3 sequence: CASGVGGGNQPQHF. CDR3 in DNA: TGTGCCAGCGGAGTCGGGGGGGGAAATCAGCCCCAGCATTTT.

The V call is TRBV5-8, the J call TRBJ2-1; TRBD2 matches at 8 bases. The CDR3 contains 16 residues. Germline CDR1 is SGHTS and CDR2 is YDEGEE. V lost 2 bases, J lost 4 bases, and 8 bases stayed unmatched. CDR3 sequence: CASSFGIAGRYNEQFF. The DNA for the CDR3 is TGTGCCAGCAGCTTTGGAATAGCGGGGAGGTACAATGAGCAGTTCTTC.

This clone was seen a handful of times. The V call is TRBV11-2, the J call TRBJ2-3, with TRBD1 matching over 10 bases. V dropped 4 bases and J dropped 1; count of bases not matched to a gene: 8. The CDR3 has 17 amino acids. The germline V gene encodes CDR1 SGHAT and CDR2 FQNNGV. The CDR3, as DNA: TGTGCCAGCAGCTCGCGGCCCGGGACAGGGGGCACAGATACGCAGTATTTT. Amino acid sequence: CASSSRPGTGGTDTQYF.

The chain links TRBV6-6 to TRBJ2-2, with 10 nucleotides matching TRBD2. The germline gives CDR1 MNHNY, CDR2 SVGAGI (reference sequence). The length of the CDR3 is 15 residues. J lost 5 bases, V lost 5 bases, and 5 bases had no gene match. This CDR3 is CASSARTSGTGELFF. The CDR3 DNA is TGTGCCAGCAGTGCCCGGACTAGCGGAACCGGGGAGCTGTTTTTT.

V is TRBV7-9 and J is TRBJ1-1, with 8 bases fitting TRBD1. Germline V lookup: CDR1 SEHNR, CDR2 FQNEAQ (reference sequence). Losses at the gene ends were 5 bases for V and 11 bases for J; bases not matched to a gene: 10. The CDR3 consists of 13 residues. The CDR3 protein is CASSPLQGGMAFF. The CDR3, as DNA: TGTGCCAGCAGCCCCTTACAGGGGGGTATGGCTTTCTTT.

This clone was seen more than once but under ten times. This rearrangement joins TRBV19 to TRBJ2-2; 7 nucleotides match TRBD1. Looked up from germline, CDR1 is LNHDA and CDR2 is SQIVND (reference sequence). This CDR3 contains 15 residues. With 5 bases clipped from V and 7 bases from J, the junction kept 10 bases outside the gene matches. The DNA of the CDR3 is TGTGCCAGTAGTCCCCGACAGGGACGGTACGGGGAGCTGTTTTTT. This translates into CASSPRQGRYGELFF. Full variable domain (missing parts from reference TRBV19 and TRBJ2-2): DGGITQSPKYLFRKEGQNVTLSCEQNLNHDAMYWYRQDPGQGLRLIYYSQIVNDFQKGDIAEGYSVSREKKESFPLTVTSAQKNPTAFYLCASSPRQGRYGELFFGEGSRLTVL.

This clone was seen only a few times. This sequence joins TRBV6-6 and TRBJ2-7; 7 bases are shared with TRBD1. The CDR3 loop spans 13 amino acids. V gave up 4 bases and J gave up 2 bases; unmatched junction bases: 2. Germline V gene lookup returns CDR1 MNHNY and CDR2 SVGAGI (reference sequence). CDR3 amino acids: CASSFGQAYEQYF. The CDR3, as DNA: TGTGCCAGCAGTTTTGGACAGGCCTACGAGCAGTACTTC.

V gene TRBV6-5 combines with J gene TRBJ1-2, with 9 bases that match TRBD1. CDR1 is MNHEY and CDR2 is SVGAGI in the germline V gene. This CDR3 is 15 amino acids long. The V segment lost 2 bases and the J segment 6 bases; nucleotides outside the gene matches: 7. This chain's CDR3 is CASSYAGQGLNGYTF. In nucleotides, the CDR3 is TGTGCCAGCAGTTACGCGGGACAGGGCTTAAATGGCTACACCTTC.

V gene TRBV6-5 combines with J gene TRBJ2-3, with 11 positions matching TRBD2. There are 14 residues in the CDR3. The V and J ends lost 10 bases and 8 bases, in that order; junction bases with no gene match: 11. Germline values: CDR1 MNHEY, CDR2 SVGAGI. The CDR3 spells CATAVSGTSGTQYF. The CDR3 DNA reads TGTGCCACCGCTGTTTCCGGGACTAGCGGTACGCAGTATTTT.

The V and J genes are TRBV28 and TRBJ2-5; the match to TRBD1 covers 10 bases. The J call is uncertain, as TRBJ2-7 better fits the DNA end. CDR1 and CDR2 from the germline V gene are MDHEN and SYDVKM. The CDR3 loop spans 18 amino acids. This CDR3 is CASSPYPSGTGDSYEQYF. DNA for the CDR3: TGTGCCAGCAGCCCTTACCCTTCCGGGACAGGGGATTCCTACGAGCAGTACTTC.

The rearrangement uses TRBV18 and TRBJ2-5; 9 bases are a match to TRBD1. The CDR3 sequence is 15 residues long. The germline V gene has CDR1 KGHSH and CDR2 LQKENI. V lost 5 bases to trimming and J lost 5 bases; unmatched junction nucleotides: 9. The CDR3, as DNA: TGTGCCAGCTCAGCCAACAGGGGGCCGTCGGAGACCCAGTACTTC. Its translation is CASSANRGPSETQYF.

The table lists this clone with a few counts. The chain couples TRBV7-2 to TRBJ2-5; a possible D gene is TRBD1 (6 bases). Germline V gives CDR1 SGHTA, CDR2 FQGNSA. CDR3 length: 12 amino acids. The V end lost 5 bases, the J end lost 5 bases, and 9 bases lay between the germline ends. The CDR3 sequence is CASSLQGETQYF. The CDR3 DNA sequence: TGTGCCAGCAGCCTCCAGGGGGAGACCCAGTACTTC.

This clone was recorded once. The CDR3 spells CASREEGFTDTQYF. CDR3 nucleotides: TGTGCCAGCAGGGAGGAGGGGTTCACAGATACGCAGTATTTT. This sequence joins TRBV5-6 and TRBJ2-3; maybe TRBD2 (6 bases). This CDR3 has 14 amino acids. Per germline, CDR1 SGHDT and CDR2 YYEEEE. V lost 5 bases, J lost 2 bases, and 12 bases lay in between.

The chain uses TRBV29-1 and TRBJ2-2, with 11 bases aligning to TRBD2. The CDR3 consists of 15 residues. V gave up 5 bases and J gave up 1 base; unmatched junction bases: 3. Germline-derived CDR1 and CDR2 are SQVTM and ANQGSEA. The CDR3 loop is CSVRLAGLNTGELFF. The CDR3 coding sequence is TGCAGCGTTAGACTAGCGGGATTGAACACCGGGGAGCTGTTTTTT.

The V call is TRBV7-9, the J call TRBJ2-7; 8 bases line up with TRBD1. CDR3 size: 17 residues. The trim removed 3 bases at V and 2 bases at J, leaving 12 bases unmatched. CDR1 and CDR2 from the germline V gene are SEHNR and FQNEAQ (reference sequence). The CDR3 DNA reads as TGTGCCAGCAGCTTCCAAGAACACACGGACAGGGCCTACGAGCAGTACTTC. As protein: CASSFQEHTDRAYEQYF.

This chain uses TRBV5-1 with TRBJ2-7; 7 nucleotides align to TRBD2. Germline V lookup: CDR1 SGHRS, CDR2 YFSETQ. The CDR3 runs 15 residues. The V and J ends lost 3 bases and 4 bases, in that order; junction bases with no gene match: 10. In nucleotides, the CDR3 is TGCGCCAGCAGCTGGGAGGGAGTCTCGGGTTACGAGCAGTACTTC. As protein: CASSWEGVSGYEQYF.